The following is a T cell receptor (beta chain) sequence with its context. The antigen is undetermined. The germline V gene encodes CDR1 LGHNT and CDR2 FRNRAP. V was trimmed by 1 base and J by 5 bases, leaving 12 bases between them. The CDR3 runs 15 residues. Per the original data handling: Filtering differed because ImmunoSEQ produced junction-only sequences that carried no quality scores. The repertoire was sequenced with immunoSEQ multiplex PCR; TCRdb's copy has only in-frame clones and lacks some. V and J calls plus clone size are reproduced from that table; the DNA served to infer D and trimming. Here the sample spans a few million clones, more than 80% being singletons. The donors, all of them Caucasian adults, lived in Nashville, Tennessee. This sample stems from a study of shared clonotypes between healthy human individuals. General study points: Few donors limited the genetic and exposure-history diversity represented.

The V and J genes are TRBV12-5 and TRBJ1-5, with a possible D match to TRBD1 (5 bases). The source is a man in his late teens or twenties in good health. Sequencing was done on a sample of naive CD4+ T cells sorted from blood. The sample's subset: CD45RA+ positively selected. CDR3 bases: TGTGCTAGTGGTTTGGGAGGGACGGTTTATCAGCCCCAGCATTTT. Amino acids: CASGLGGTVYQPQHF.